This T cell receptor beta chain originates from a study of early T cells in non-severe SARS-CoV-2 infection. TCRdb used MiXCR to reprocess the 5' RACE reads, holding one entry per CDR3 protein. Among 34,000 or so distinct CDR3 sequences listed, about 10% were seen once. This clonotype came up many times. Trimming cost V 6 bases and J 5 bases; bases outside gene matches: 14. Germline V gene data show CDR1 as MNHEY and CDR2 as SVGAGI. The CDR3 totals 17 residues. The clonotype comes from an adult who was a healthcare worker with PCR-confirmed SARS-CoV-2 infection or an uninfected control (not recorded which). Sequencing input: whole blood. The rearrangement links TRBV6-5 to TRBJ2-2; 8 positions agree with TRBD2. This CDR3 is CASSSVMGGGRTGELFF. As DNA, the CDR3 is TGTGCCAGCAGCTCTGTCATGGGCGGGGGGCGGACCGGGGAGCTGTTTTTT.